This is a list of T cell receptor beta chains from one sample in a study of identical twins. TCRdb reprocessed the 5' RACE reads with MiXCR, giving one entry per CDR3 protein. Of some 1,700,000 distinct CDR3 sequences in the sample, about 32% were seen once. Sequenced material: cord blood. The receptors stem from a newborn girl in good health. Both conserved end residues are part of each CDR3. D genes are given only for firm matches. Clone size is not always given. Where it is, it says once, few, many or a class for expanded clones.

>14|TRBV29-1|TRBJ2-2|-|-
TGCAGCGTTGCGGCTAGATCCCACACCGGGGAGCTGTTTTTT
CSVAARSHTGELFF
>15|TRBV7-8|TRBJ1-1|-|-
TGTGCCAGCAGCTTAGAGAGGACGTTAAGAGTTGAAGCTTTCTTT
CASSLERTLRVEAFF
>13|TRBV29-1|TRBJ1-2|-|TRBD1
TGCAGCGTGACCGGACAGGGGACCTATGGCTACACCTTC
CSVTGQGTYGYTF
>15|TRBV5-1|TRBJ2-3|-|-
TGCGCCAGCAGCTTCCCCCAGGGTCTCACAGATACGCAGTATTTT
CASSFPQGLTDTQYF
>16|TRBV7-2|TRBJ2-5|few|-
TGTGCCAGCAGCTTATCCGTTCGAACTAGTACCAAGACCCAGTACTTC
CASSLSVRTSTKTQYF
>15|TRBV6-1|TRBJ2-3|-|TRBD2
TGTGCCAGCAGTGTACGGCGGGGGAGCACAGATACGCAGTATTTT
CASSVRRGSTDTQYF
>16|TRBV12-3/TRBV12-4|TRBJ2-7|-|-
TGTGCCAGCAGTCGGCTAACAGGCCTACCCTACAATGAGCAGTACTTC
CASSRLTGLPYNEQYF
>13|TRBV6-6|TRBJ2-1|-|-
TGTGCCAGCACCTTCGACAGCTACAATGAGCAGTTCTTC
CASTFDSYNEQFF
>15|TRBV9|TRBJ1-2|-|-
TGTGCCAGCAGTCTGGACTCGGGGGTTGGTTACGGCTACACCTTC
CASSLDSGVGYGYTF
>19|TRBV10-3|TRBJ2-3|-|TRBD1
TGTGCCATCGCACCGGGACAGGGGGCTCGGGGGCCTAGCACAGATACGCAGTATTTT
CAIAPGQGARGPSTDTQYF
>15|TRBV12-3/TRBV12-4|TRBJ2-7|few|TRBD2
TGTGCCAGCAGTTTTATGGGACTAGGCTCCTACGAGCAGTACTTC
CASSFMGLGSYEQYF
>14|TRBV7-9|TRBJ2-1|few|-
TGTGCCAGGGGACACCAGGACCCACACAATGAGCAGTTCTTC
CARGHQDPHNEQFF
>14|TRBV5-1|TRBJ2-1|-|-
TGCGCCAGCAGGGAACAGGTGCCCTACAATGAGCAGTTCTTC
CASREQVPYNEQFF
>11|TRBV20-1|TRBJ2-7|-|-
TGCAGTGCTAGGGGGCGATCCGAGCAGTACTTC
CSARGRSEQYF
>16|TRBV5-1|TRBJ1-1|-|-
TGCGCCAGCAGCTGGGGTTCAACAGGGACGAACACTGAAGCTTTCTTT
CASSWGSTGTNTEAFF
>14|TRBV24-1|TRBJ2-7|-|TRBD1
TGTGCCACCAGTGATTCGGACAGGGGGTACGAGCAGTACTTC
CATSDSDRGYEQYF
>16|TRBV3-1|TRBJ1-6|few|-
TGTGCCAGCAGCCATCCAGGGGACCCAGTTAATTCACCCCTCCACTTT
CASSHPGDPVNSPLHF
>12|TRBV10-3|TRBJ2-3|-|-
TGTGCCGCCGGAGCTAGCACAGATACGCAGTATTTT
CAAGASTDTQYF
>15|TRBV28|TRBJ2-7|-|TRBD1
TGTGCCAGCAGCTCGGGACAGGGAGGATCCTACGAGCAGTACTTC
CASSSGQGGSYEQYF
>13|TRBV7-2|TRBJ2-7|once|-
TGTGCCAGCAGGTATGGCGGGGCCTACGAGCAGTACTTC
CASRYGGAYEQYF
>15|TRBV7-9|TRBJ1-4|few|TRBD1
TGTGCCAGCAGCCTGGACAGGGTCTTTAATGAAAAACTGTTTTTT
CASSLDRVFNEKLFF
>12|TRBV10-3|TRBJ2-7|many|-
TGTGCCATCAGTGCGACTAGGGGCGAGCAGTACTTC
CAISATRGEQYF
>16|TRBV9|TRBJ2-3|-|TRBD2
TGTGCCAGCAGCGCAAGGACTAGCGGGAGGCATGATACGCAGTATTTT
CASSARTSGRHDTQYF
>13|TRBV29-1|TRBJ1-6|-|-
TGCAGCGTTGATGTGGGAAATAATTCACCCCTCCACTTT
CSVDVGNNSPLHF
>15|TRBV5-1|TRBJ2-1|-|TRBD1
TGCGCCAGCAGCTCGCGACAGGGGGCCCGCGGGGAGCTGTTCTTC
CASSSRQGARGELFF
>14|TRBV2|TRBJ2-2|-|-
TGTGCCAGCAGTGAAGTAGGTAACACCGGGGAGCTGTTTTTT
CASSEVGNTGELFF
>14|TRBV5-1|TRBJ1-2|-|-
TGCGCCAGCAGCTTGGTTGGCTTTGACTATGGCTACACCTTC
CASSLVGFDYGYTF
>17|TRBV11-1|TRBJ2-7|few|TRBD1
TGTGCCAGCAGCCCCATAGCCGGGACAGTAGTCTCCTACGAGCAGTACTTC
CASSPIAGTVVSYEQYF
>15|TRBV6-1|TRBJ1-4|-|TRBD1
TGTGCCAGCAGTGAAAGACAGGGTCGTGATGAAAAACTGTTTTTT
CASSERQGRDEKLFF
>19|TRBV19|TRBJ2-1|-|TRBD2
TGTGCCAGTTCGACGCCAGCTAGCGGGGGACGCCTCGCCTACAATGAGCAGTTCTTC
CASSTPASGGRLAYNEQFF
>16|TRBV12-3/TRBV12-4|TRBJ1-2|-|-
TGTGCCAGCAGTCCCCAGGTGGGACTCACAGTCTATGGCTACACCTTC
CASSPQVGLTVYGYTF
>15|TRBV5-1|TRBJ2-5|-|TRBD2
TGCGCCACCTCAGTAGGCGGGGGGTACCAAGAGACCCAGTACTTC
CATSVGGGYQETQYF
>15|TRBV7-2|TRBJ2-7|-|TRBD2
TGTGCCAGCAGGCGAAGGACTAGCGGATCCTACGAGCAGTACTTC
CASRRRTSGSYEQYF
>13|TRBV5-1|TRBJ2-1|-|-
TGCGCCAGCAGGGGTAGGGACCTCGGTGAGCAGTTCTTC
CASRGRDLGEQFF
>12|TRBV4-1|TRBJ1-1|many|-
TGTGCCAGCAGCCAAGATGACACTGAAGCTTTCTTT
CASSQDDTEAFF
>13|TRBV27|TRBJ1-6|-|-
TGTGCCAGCAAAAATTATGTAGATTCACCCCTCCACTTT
CASKNYVDSPLHF
>16|TRBV28|TRBJ2-4|-|-
TGTGCCAGCAGCTCAGGGATTTTTCGGCTCAAAAACATTCAGTACTTC
CASSSGIFRLKNIQYF
>13|TRBV6-1|TRBJ2-5|-|-
TGTGCCAGCAGTGAAGCTGGGCCAGAGACCCAGTACTTC
CASSEAGPETQYF
>19|TRBV6-1|TRBJ2-7|-|TRBD2
TGTGCCAGCAGTCCAAAGGCGGGGGGGCGAGATGGGATATACAATGAGCAGTACTTC
CASSPKAGGRDGIYNEQYF
>12|TRBV25-1|TRBJ1-2|few|-
TGTGCCTCACAGCGAGCTAACTATGGCTACACCTTC
CASQRANYGYTF
>17|TRBV7-9|TRBJ1-6|-|-
TGTGCCAGCAGCCTTCTGCCCGCCCGGGACACTAATTCACCCCTCCACTTT
CASSLLPARDTNSPLHF
>15|TRBV4-1|TRBJ2-3|-|-
TGCGCCAGCAGCCAAGTTGCTAGCGTCGCAGATACGCAGTATTTT
CASSQVASVADTQYF
>14|TRBV5-1|TRBJ1-1|-|TRBD1
TGCGCCAGCAGAAACAGGGGGCCGAACACTGAAGCTTTCTTT
CASRNRGPNTEAFF
>13|TRBV28|TRBJ2-7|-|-
TGTGCCAGCAGTTTATCGGGGTGGGATGAGCAGTACTTC
CASSLSGWDEQYF
>16|TRBV5-1|TRBJ1-6|-|TRBD1
TGCGCCAGCAGCTGGGACAGGGTTCGTATTAATTCACCCCTCCACTTT
CASSWDRVRINSPLHF
>11|TRBV6-1|TRBJ2-3|few|-
TGTGCCCATGGAGTCACAGATACGCAGTATTTT
CAHGVTDTQYF
>13|TRBV2|TRBJ2-2|few|TRBD1
TGTGCCGGAGGACAGGTTCTGGCCGGGGAGCTGTTTTTT
CAGGQVLAGELFF
>14|TRBV6-5|TRBJ2-3|-|TRBD1
TGTGCCAGCAGCCAGACAGGGAGTAGGTATACGCAGTATTTT
CASSQTGSRYTQYF
>15|TRBV12-3/TRBV12-4|TRBJ2-3|-|TRBD1
TGTGCCTGCAGCTCCGGGACAGGGGGGACAGATACGCAGTATTTT
CACSSGTGGTDTQYF
>15|TRBV6-6|TRBJ1-4|-|TRBD1
TGTGCCAGCAATTACCCCGGGACAGGGAGCGAAAAACTGTTTTTT
CASNYPGTGSEKLFF
>16|TRBV28|TRBJ2-5|many|TRBD2
TGTGCCAGCAGTTTCCGTACTAGCGGACTCCAAGAGACCCAGTACTTC
CASSFRTSGLQETQYF
>14|TRBV7-8|TRBJ1-2|-|-
TGTGCCAGCAGCTTAGTTTCCAGGGGCGGAGGCTACACCTTC
CASSLVSRGGGYTF
>16|TRBV9|TRBJ1-4|-|TRBD1
TGTGCCAGCAGCGACACGGGCCGGGACAGCCTCGGAAAACTGTTTTTT
CASSDTGRDSLGKLFF
>13|TRBV20-1|TRBJ1-4|few|-
TGCAGTGCTTCCAGGGGTGCTAATGAAAAACTGTTTTTT
CSASRGANEKLFF
>16|TRBV6-6|TRBJ1-1|few|-
TGTGCCAGCGTACAGGGAGGGGTGAGGATGAACACTGAAGCTTTCTTT
CASVQGGVRMNTEAFF